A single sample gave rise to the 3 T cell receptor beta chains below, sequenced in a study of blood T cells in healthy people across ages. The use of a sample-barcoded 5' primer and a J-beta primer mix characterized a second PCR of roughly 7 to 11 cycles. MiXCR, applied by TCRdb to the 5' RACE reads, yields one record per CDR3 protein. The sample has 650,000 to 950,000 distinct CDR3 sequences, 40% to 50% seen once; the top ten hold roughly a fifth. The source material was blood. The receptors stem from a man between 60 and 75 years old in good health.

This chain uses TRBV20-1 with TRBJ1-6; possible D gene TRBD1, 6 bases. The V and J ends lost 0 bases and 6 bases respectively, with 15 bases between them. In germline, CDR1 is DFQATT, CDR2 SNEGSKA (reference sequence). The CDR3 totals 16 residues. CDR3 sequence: CSARDWAGAANSPLHF. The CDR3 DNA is TGCAGTGCTAGAGATTGGGCAGGGGCGGCTAATTCACCCCTCCACTTT.

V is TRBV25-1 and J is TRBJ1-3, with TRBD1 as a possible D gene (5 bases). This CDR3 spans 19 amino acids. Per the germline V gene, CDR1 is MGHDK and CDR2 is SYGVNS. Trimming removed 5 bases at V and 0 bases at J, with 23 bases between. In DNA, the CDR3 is TGTGCCAGCAGTATGGGACTCGTAGGACGGAGCCACTCTGGAAACACCATATATTTT. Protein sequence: CASSMGLVGRSHSGNTIYF.

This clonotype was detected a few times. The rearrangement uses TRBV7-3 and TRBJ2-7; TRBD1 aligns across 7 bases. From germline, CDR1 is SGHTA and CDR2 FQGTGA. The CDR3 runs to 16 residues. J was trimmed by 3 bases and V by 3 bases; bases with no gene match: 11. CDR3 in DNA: TGTGCCAGCAGCTTGGCCCCCGGGACAGCAAACTACGAGCAGTACTTC. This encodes CASSLAPGTANYEQYF. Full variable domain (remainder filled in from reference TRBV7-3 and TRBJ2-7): GAGVSQTPSNKVTEKGKYVELRCDPISGHTALYWYRQSLGQGPEFLIYFQGTGAADDSGLPNDRFFAVRPEGSVSTLKIQRTERGDSAVYLCASSLAPGTANYEQYFGPGTRLTVT.